Each of the 5 T cell receptor beta chains below was sequenced from the same sample in a study of CD8+CD57+ T cells in acquired aplastic anemia. The template for TCR beta VDJ and CDR3 sequence profiling was genomic DNA. TCRdb independently ran MiXCR on the reads; one entry per CDR3 protein. The repertoire holds just over 400,000 distinct CDR3 sequences, approximately 70% seen once, with approximately 4% in the top ten. The specimen was sorted CD4+, CD8+, or CD8+CD57+ T cells (not recorded which) from PBMCs. These receptors all come from a human donor in good health, serving as a control.

This clonotype showed up many times. V gene TRBV5-6 combines with J gene TRBJ1-4; D call uncertain. Trimming removed 3 bases at V and 4 bases at J, with 10 bases between. Germline V lookup: CDR1 SGHDT, CDR2 YYEEEE. The CDR3 contains 14 residues. The CDR3 sequence is CASSSSGSNEKLFF. CDR3 DNA: TGTGCCAGCAGCTCCTCAGGCAGTAATGAAAAACTGTTTTTT.

This clonotype was seen ten or more times. V is TRBV5-8 and J is TRBJ1-1, with D possibly TRBD1 on 5 matching bases. Germline CDR1 is SGHTS and CDR2 is YDEGEE. Trimming stripped 5 bases from V and 10 bases from J, with 18 bases between. CDR3 length: 13 residues. CDR3 coding DNA: TGTGCCAGCAGTTTTCTCGAGAGGGGAGCAGCTTTCTTT. Translation: CASSFLERGAAFF.

The chain is built from TRBV3-1 and TRBJ1-5; possible D gene TRBD1, 5 bases. CDR1 LGHDT and CDR2 YNNKEL come from the germline V gene (reference sequence). Trimming stripped 0 bases from V and 8 bases from J, with 20 bases between. This CDR3 is 17 amino acids long. The CDR3 loop reads CASSQDQGLAGNKPQHF. The CDR3 region has the DNA TGTGCCAGCAGCCAAGATCAAGGGTTGGCAGGGAATAAGCCCCAGCATTTT.

This clonotype has a count of ten or more. The chain combines TRBV11-1 with TRBJ2-3, with D possibly being TRBD2 (5 bases). Trimming cost V 1 base and J 0 bases, with 8 bases left between them. The germline V gene encodes CDR1 SGHAT and CDR2 FQDESV (reference sequence). The CDR3 is 15 residues long. The CDR3 loop reads CASSLGSASTDTQYF. CDR3 nucleotide sequence: TGTGCCAGCAGCTTAGGTAGCGCCAGCACAGATACGCAGTATTTT.

In the case of this clonotype: The germline gene is not matched at one end of the junction; a read error may be the cause. The chain joins TRBV5-1 to TRBJ1-2; 8 positions match TRBD1. Per germline, CDR1 SGHRS and CDR2 YFSETQ. This CDR3 has 14 residues. As DNA, the CDR3 is TGTGCCAGCAGCGTAGAGGGACGGGACAGGGGCTACACCTTC. It encodes CASSVEGRDRGYTF.